Following are 23 T cell receptor beta chains from one sample sequenced in a study of blood T cell repertoires in COVID-19. Produced via immunoSEQ multiplex PCR; TCRdb's table is partial and in-frame only. The data contain just over 300,000 clones, 87% of them singletons. Specimen: peripheral blood. The receptors stem from a man in his late teens or twenties with active or convalescent COVID-19.

The chain has TRBV19 and TRBJ1-1, with no clear D. The CDR3 covers 14 residues. V gave up 6 bases and J gave up 0 bases, with 11 bases separating them. Germline CDR1 reads LNHDA; CDR2 reads SQIVND (reference sequence). The CDR3 coding sequence is TGTGCCAGTAGCGCCTTCGGGTTGAACACTGAAGCTTTCTTT. This codes for CASSAFGLNTEAFF.

The CDR3 protein is CASSVLAASYNEQFF. CDR3 DNA: TGTGCCAGCAGCGTTCTAGCGGCCTCCTACAATGAGCAGTTCTTC. V gene TRBV7-2 combines with J gene TRBJ2-1; 7 bases are a match to TRBD2. Germline V gene data show CDR1 as SGHTA and CDR2 as FQGNSA. Losses at the gene ends were 5 bases for V and 0 bases for J; bases not matched to a gene: 4. CDR3 size: 15 residues.

This clone turned up a few times. The chain carries TRBV23-1 and TRBJ1-4; 8 nucleotides align to TRBD1. TRBV23-1 is assigned to the ORF class and has an uncertain function. J gave up 8 bases and V 2 bases, and 10 bases lay outside the gene matches. The CDR3 runs to 16 residues. CDR3 amino acids: CASSQPRQGTKEKLFF. The CDR3, as DNA: TGCGCCAGCAGTCAACCCAGACAGGGGACGAAGGAAAAACTGTTTTTT.

This clone was seen more than once but under ten times. This sequence joins TRBV20-1 and TRBJ2-1; 14 positions agree with TRBD2. Germline V gene lookup returns CDR1 DFQATT and CDR2 SNEGSKA (reference sequence). This CDR3 has 16 amino acids. The V and J ends lost 3 bases and 10 bases, in that order; junction bases with no gene match: 11. CDR3 protein: CSASVGTSGGLGEQFF. The CDR3 DNA reads TGCAGTGCTAGTGTCGGGACTAGCGGGGGTTTGGGAGAGCAGTTCTTC.

The chain joins TRBV13 to TRBJ2-2, with a possible D match to TRBD1 (6 bases). CDR1 and CDR2 (germline): PRHDT, FYEKMQ (reference sequence). The CDR3 is made up of 14 amino acids. Trimming cost V 5 bases and J 7 bases, with 14 bases left between them. This CDR3 reads CASSPTGKVGELFF. CDR3 coding DNA: TGTGCCAGCAGCCCTACAGGGAAGGTCGGGGAGCTGTTTTTT.

The chain joins TRBV19 to TRBJ2-1, with 8 bases fitting TRBD2. Germline CDR1 LNHDA, CDR2 SQIVND (reference sequence). Trimming at V came to 7 bases and at J to 3 bases, leaving 5 bases not matched to a gene. This CDR3 contains 14 residues. The CDR3 here is CASKMREDYNEQFF. The DNA of the CDR3 is TGTGCCAGTAAAATGCGGGAGGACTACAATGAGCAGTTCTTC.

The chain carries TRBV5-6 and TRBJ2-2; the D is unclear. Trimming removed 2 bases at V and 6 bases at J, with 11 bases between. The CDR3 is 14 amino acids. The germline V gene has CDR1 SGHDT and CDR2 YYEEEE. CDR3 DNA: TGTGCCAGCAGCTTCGGCCTCGGGTCCGGGGAGCTGTTTTTT. As protein: CASSFGLGSGELFF.

This clone turned up a few times. This chain links TRBV7-3 with TRBJ2-2, with D tentatively TRBD2 (5 bases). Germline lookup yields CDR1 SGHTA and CDR2 FQGTGA. Trimming took 6 bases from V and 2 from J, leaving 16 bases between them. CDR3 length equals 16 residues. The CDR3 protein is CASSLLGLPNTGELFF. The CDR3 DNA follows: TGTGCCAGCAGTCTACTCGGACTGCCTAACACCGGGGAGCTGTTTTTT. The full variable domain, its missing parts supplied by reference TRBV7-3 and TRBJ2-2, is GAGVSQTPSNKVTEKGKYVELRCDPISGHTALYWYRQSLGQGPEFLIYFQGTGAADDSGLPNDRFFAVRPEGSVSTLKIQRTERGDSAVYLCASSLLGLPNTGELFFGEGSRLTVL.

The rearrangement links TRBV5-1 to TRBJ1-2; D is unclear. The CDR3 contains 13 residues. Germline-derived CDR1 and CDR2 are SGHRS and YFSETQ. V was pared by 2 bases and J by 6 bases, with 11 bases between. The CDR3 DNA reads TGCGCCAGCAGCTTCGTAGGCGGTGATGGCTACACCTTC. Protein product: CASSFVGGDGYTF.

The gene calls are TRBV4-1 and TRBJ1-5, with 7 bases matching TRBD1. The V gene end was trimmed by 4 bases and the J gene end by 6 bases; junction bases not matched to a gene: 12. CDR3 length equals 16 residues. CDR1 MGHRA and CDR2 YSYEKL come from the germline V gene. The CDR3 loop reads CASSPSVGTVSQPQHF. The CDR3 coding sequence is TGCGCCAGCAGCCCCTCTGTCGGGACAGTTAGTCAGCCCCAGCATTTT.

The chain is built from TRBV11-2 and TRBJ1-1, with D uncertain. The CDR3 has 16 amino acids. V was cut by 3 bases and J by 0 bases, with 14 bases left in between. Germline V gene sequence: CDR1 SGHAT, CDR2 FQNNGV. CDR3: CASSFSPGRVNTEAFF. The CDR3 DNA is TGTGCCAGCAGCTTCTCTCCAGGTCGAGTGAACACTGAAGCTTTCTTT.

The chain recombines TRBV27 with TRBJ1-1; 9 bases map to TRBD1. The CDR3 length is 15 residues. The junction had 6 bases not matched to a gene; V was cut back by 4 bases and J by 3 bases. Germline CDR1 reads MNHEY; CDR2 reads SMNVEV (reference sequence). The CDR3 nucleotides are TGTGCCAGCAGTTCCCGACAGGGGGTTTACACTGAAGCTTTCTTT. Its protein is CASSSRQGVYTEAFF.

The chain couples TRBV28 to TRBJ1-1; D unresolved. The V end lost 2 bases, the J end lost 1 base, and 8 bases lay between the germline ends. Germline assignment: CDR1 MDHEN and CDR2 SYDVKM. The CDR3 loop spans 14 amino acids. CDR3: CASSLVQKNTEAFF. CDR3 coding DNA: TGTGCCAGCAGTTTAGTCCAGAAGAACACTGAAGCTTTCTTT.

The J gene is TRBJ2-7, the V gene TRBV5-6; the match to TRBD1 covers 7 bases. V lost 4 bases, J lost 3 bases, and 4 bases stayed unmatched. This CDR3 is 13 amino acids long. CDR1 and CDR2 from the germline V gene are SGHDT and YYEEEE. CDR3 sequence reads: CASSPTGIYEQYF. CDR3 DNA: TGTGCCAGCAGCCCGACAGGGATCTACGAGCAGTACTTC.

The chain joins TRBV4-1 to TRBJ2-7, with TRBD2 as a possible D gene (6 bases). Germline V gives CDR1 MGHRA, CDR2 YSYEKL. This CDR3 has 13 residues. Trimming removed 1 base from V and 6 bases from J, with 10 bases in between. The CDR3 loop is CASSQVLAAEQYF. The CDR3 DNA follows: TGCGCCAGCAGCCAAGTACTAGCTGCCGAGCAGTACTTC.

V is TRBV6-2 or TRBV6-3 and J is TRBJ1-1; D gene ambiguous. Germline-derived CDR1 and CDR2 are MNHEY and SVGEGT. The CDR3 totals 13 residues. Trimming took 2 bases from V and 6 from J, leaving 10 bases between them. CDR3 nucleotides: TGTGCCAGCAGTTACAGGCAGGCCCCTGAAGCTTTCTTT. Amino acids: CASSYRQAPEAFF.

This chain links TRBV4-3 with TRBJ1-6; 9 nucleotides align to TRBD1. Germline V gene sequence: CDR1 LGHNA, CDR2 YSLEER. Unmatched junction bases numbered 9, after V lost 3 bases and J lost 0 bases. CDR3 length: 19 amino acids. The CDR3: CASSQKTGQGLSYNSPLHF. The CDR3 nucleotides are TGCGCCAGCAGCCAGAAGACCGGACAGGGGCTCTCCTATAATTCACCCCTCCACTTT.

In its sample, this clone was seen a few times. The gene calls are TRBV19 and TRBJ1-5, with TRBD1 matching over 9 bases. The germline V gene has CDR1 LNHDA and CDR2 SQIVND (reference sequence). CDR3 size: 16 residues. The J segment lost 6 bases and the V segment lost 7 bases, leaving 13 bases of the junction unmatched. The CDR3 region has the DNA TGTGCCAGTAAAGGGGTCGGCACAGGGGGCTCTCAGCCCCAGCATTTT. Encoded protein: CASKGVGTGGSQPQHF.

The V gene is TRBV6-5, the J gene TRBJ2-4; 7 bases are shared with TRBD2. This CDR3 is built from 15 residues. Germline V gives CDR1 MNHEY, CDR2 SVGAGI. V lost 6 bases to trimming and J lost 2 bases; unmatched junction nucleotides: 7. CDR3 protein: CASRTSAATKNIQYF. CDR3 DNA sequence: TGTGCCAGCAGAACTAGCGCTGCGACCAAAAACATTCAGTACTTC.

The CDR3 sequence: CASSPPGEANYMNTEAFF. As DNA, the CDR3 is TGTGCCAGCAGTCCCCCAGGGGAAGCAAATTACATGAACACTGAAGCTTTCTTT. J is TRBJ1-1 and V is TRBV2; D might be TRBD1 (6 bases). Germline V gene sequence: CDR1 SNHLY, CDR2 FYNNEI. V dropped 5 bases and J dropped 0 bases, with 22 bases sitting between them. The CDR3 length is 18 residues.

The chain joins TRBV19 to TRBJ1-1; a weak D match, TRBD1 (5 bases). CDR1 is LNHDA and CDR2 is SQIVND in the germline V gene (reference sequence). V lost 3 bases and J 4 bases, leaving 12 bases between the germline ends. This CDR3 region has 14 residues. The CDR3 protein is CASSIGGFSTEAFF. CDR3 DNA: TGTGCCAGTAGTATTGGGGGGTTTAGCACTGAAGCTTTCTTT.

A note on this clone: The sample has other DNA sequences that encode this CDR3 too. The chain links TRBV6-5 to TRBJ1-1, with D unresolved. V dropped 2 bases and J dropped 6 bases, with 7 bases sitting between them. CDR1 and CDR2 from the germline V gene are MNHEY and SVGAGI. The CDR3 spans 12 residues. The CDR3 is CASSYPGSEAFF. The CDR3 DNA reads TGTGCCAGCAGTTACCCGGGATCTGAAGCTTTCTTT.

The V gene is TRBV7-9, the J gene TRBJ2-7; TRBD2 matches 7 bases. The V gene end was trimmed by 1 base and the J gene end by 2 bases; junction bases not matched to a gene: 14. Germline V lookup: CDR1 SEHNR, CDR2 FQNEAQ (reference sequence). CDR3 size: 18 residues. The CDR3 here is CASSLGSAGVNPTYEQYF. For the CDR3, the DNA is TGTGCCAGCAGCTTAGGGTCTGCGGGAGTCAACCCTACCTACGAGCAGTACTTC.